This T cell receptor (beta chain) was recovered during a study of tumor-infiltrating lymphocytes in primary liver carcinoma. Study-wide points: Lesser overlap characterized tumor-adjacent and tumor-blood pairs relative to tumor region pairs. Significantly greater top-250-clone fractions characterized tumors relative to blood (p = 0.039). Found in all five tumor regions were only about 8-24% of top clones.

For each extraction, RNA and DNA were obtained together from around 20-30 mg of unsorted bulk tissue. As regards this clonotype: Antigen unknown.

The germline V and J ends were trimmed by 7 bases and 5 bases, with 23 bases remaining between them. The length of the CDR3 is 17 residues. CDR1 is SEHNR, CDR2 FQNEAQ, per germline (reference sequence). Total RNA amounting to roughly 480 ng was the source from which TCR beta cDNA was made with a constant-region primer. Library construction for TCR beta comprised three nested multiplex PCR rounds performed with slightly modified ARM-PCR. Both of the initial two PCR rounds ran for roughly 11 cycles and employed TRBV1-TRBV30 forward primers alongside a C-beta reverse primer. One entry per CDR3 protein results from TCRdb running MiXCR on the multiplex PCR reads. The sample consists of about 54,000 distinct CDR3 sequences, 70% to 85% of them appearing once.

The clonotype was recovered from a man aged 40-49 years with primary liver carcinoma and hepatitis B virus infection. The genes are TRBV7-9 and TRBJ2-2; tentative D call: TRBD2 (5 bases). The sequenced material came from liver tumor tissue from sampling region 2. The subset denotes: tumor region T2, inferior pole. This chain's CDR3 is CASNPLDGDTRTGELFF. CDR3 nucleotide sequence: TGTGCCAGCAACCCCTTGGATGGGGATACTAGGACCGGGGAGCTGTTTTTT.